This T cell receptor (beta chain) stems from a study of human T cells and chemical hapten exposure (dated by TCRdb to about 2021). Concerning the study at large: For sensitization, 2% DPC in acetone was applied to a roughly 2 cm by roughly 2 cm area of upper inner arm skin. Weekly therapeutic DPC doses were additionally applied to the scalp of patients throughout the roughly 23-week study period. Patch testing was performed on the upper back with Finn chambers containing 0.01% DPC, and the patch tests were scored after 6 days according to International Contact Dermatitis Research Group standards. The mostly female patient cohort included alopecia areata with under or over 50% scalp involvement, alopecia totalis and alopecia universalis. Libraries were pooled for sequencing, and variation in per-sample TCR yields was attributed mainly to small differences in library volumes within the pool. Peripheral blood TCR repertoire changes were tracked in vivo in alopecia patients during primary and secondary sensitization to the hapten diphenylcyclopropenone (DPC). Patient blood was sampled pre-sensitization (week 0) and at 2, 6 and about 24 weeks after DPC sensitization. Roughly 30 alopecia patients provided blood for TCR sequencing at one to four time points (pre-sensitization, 2, 6 and 24 weeks). Overall study outcomes, separate from this receptor: Because all patients had alopecia, a presumed autoimmune disease, the immune response of the patients might differ from that of healthy individuals. A positive correlation was found between the number of PT1 expanded TCRs and patch test score, with significance reached at thresholds 8, 16 and 32 but not 4. Significantly more large CDR3 similarity clusters were formed by expanded TCRs than by pre-sensitization or healthy control sets, consistent with antigen-driven responses. DPC sensitization did not change how many TCRs were above 1 in 1000 frequency, and no evidence was found of alterations in global repertoire structure. Repeated subsampling changed both the strength of the expansion versus patch-test correlation and the threshold at which that correlation became significant.

Library creation used RACE. The instrument given in TCRdb is NextSeq 500. During library preparation, unique molecular identifiers were attached to individual cDNA molecules so that TCRs could be counted in a quantitative, reproducible way. For every blood RNA sample, sequencing covered both the TCR alpha and TCR beta chains. The paper's processing steps were these. The median number of TCRs per sample was over 85,000, ranging from roughly 20,000 to 700,000. The Decombinator software suite was used to annotate the V, J and CDR3 of the TCR reads. Every sample was subsampled to the same number of TCRs (28,000) for the PS versus PT1 abundance plots. TCRs were defined as expanded if absent before sensitization and observed at least eight times at the 2-week time point. Using fastp at Q25 and MiXCR, TCRdb reprocessed the public reads and kept productive beta chains. Rows with a matching CDR3 protein are joined into one entry that keeps the most common DNA and genes. These V and J calls are TCRdb output, not the study's own analysis. In this sample the table shows some 97,000 distinct CDR3 sequences, around a quarter of which occur a single time. Jointly, the top ten make up over 9% of the sample.

Inclusive of the bounding cysteine and phenylalanine, the CDR3 is 15 residues long. Only the CDR3 region is kept as DNA, spanning 45 bases read in frame from base 1. V is clipped by 3 bases and J by 4 bases, and the sequence between their germline boundaries is 10 bases long. CDR1 SNHLY and CDR2 FYNNEI are derived from the germline V gene. This clonotype was seen a few times. This clone's antigen is unknown. No much larger clone is present one base from it, and per-base qualities are unavailable. The time point label, as the study defines it: patch test 3, about 24 weeks after DPC sensitization. This specimen's treatment or condition label, per the study, means: therapeutic diphenylcyclopropenone sensitization with weekly scalp DPC. At each patch-test visit, blood was drawn before the patch test was applied. Eligible patients were aged 18 to 70, diagnosed with alopecia, deemed suitable for DPC therapy, and excluded if pregnant. Total RNA was isolated from unfractionated whole blood collected in Tempus Blood RNA tubes.

This sequence originates from a man in his forties with alopecia areata. Some clones in this sample may be carry-over from other donors' samples. Sequences were derived from whole blood, sampled in connection with sensitization to the hapten diphenylcyclopropenone (DPC). The V and J segments used are TRBV2 and TRBJ2-6, with the D segment identity uncertain. The nucleotide sequence is given as TGTGCCAGCAGTGATTTGGTTCCCGGGGCCAACGTCCTGACTTTC. The resulting protein is CASSDLVPGANVLTF.